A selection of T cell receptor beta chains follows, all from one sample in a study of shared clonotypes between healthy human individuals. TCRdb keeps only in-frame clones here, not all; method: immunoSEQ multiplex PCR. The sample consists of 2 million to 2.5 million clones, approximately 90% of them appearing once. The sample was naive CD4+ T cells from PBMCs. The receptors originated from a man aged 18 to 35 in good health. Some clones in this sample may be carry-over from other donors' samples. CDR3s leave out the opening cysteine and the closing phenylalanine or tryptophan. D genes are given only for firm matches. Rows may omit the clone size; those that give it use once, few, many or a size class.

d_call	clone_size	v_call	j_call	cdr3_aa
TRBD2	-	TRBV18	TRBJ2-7	ASSKIAGVSYEQY
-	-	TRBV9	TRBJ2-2	ASSPRTKPNTGELF
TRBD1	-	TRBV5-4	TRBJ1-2	ASSRDRAHGYT
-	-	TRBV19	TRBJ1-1	ASSTGEGTEAF
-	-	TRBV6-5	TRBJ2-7	ASSYSRVHEQY
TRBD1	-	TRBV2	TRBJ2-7	ASSDFGQGYEQY
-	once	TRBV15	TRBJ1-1	ATSRNRVGGTEAF
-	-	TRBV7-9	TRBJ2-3	ASSLVGRESGDTQY
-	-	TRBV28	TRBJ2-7	ASSSFFTGFYEQY
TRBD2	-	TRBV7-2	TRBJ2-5	ASSTGLAGGPETQY
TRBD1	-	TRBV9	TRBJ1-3	ASSPGGSSGNTIY
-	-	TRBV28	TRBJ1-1	ASLGGPEAF
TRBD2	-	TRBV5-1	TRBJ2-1	ASSSLAGPYNEQF
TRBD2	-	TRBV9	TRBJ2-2	ASSPTGGAGTGELF
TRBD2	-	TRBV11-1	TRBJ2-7	ASKPGGTSVYEQY